This T cell receptor beta chain was identified during a study of preoperative IRX-2 immunotherapy in early breast cancer. Trimming removed 0 bases at V and 0 bases at J, with 9 bases between. The germline V gene encodes CDR1 SGHDN and CDR2 FVKESK. There are 16 residues in the CDR3. Sequenced by immunoSEQ multiplex PCR; TCRdb stores in-frame clones only, minus some. Of about 11,000 clones listed, approximately 79% are singletons. The treatment denotes: preoperative locoregional IRX-2 cytokine immunotherapy. Samples came from a phase Ib trial of preoperative locoregional IRX-2 cytokine immunotherapy. The chain combines TRBV14 with TRBJ2-1; no clear D. The sequences come from lymph node tissue, collected before IRX-2 immunotherapy. The source is a human donor with breast cancer. CDR3 sequence reads: CASSQDASDSYNEQFF. CDR3 DNA sequence: TGTGCCAGCAGCCAAGATGCCAGTGACTCCTACAATGAGCAGTTCTTC. The full variable domain, with the rest looked up from reference TRBV14 and TRBJ2-1, is EAGVTQFPSHSVIEKGQTVTLRCDPISGHDNLYWYRRVMGKEIKFLLHFVKESKQDESGMPNNRFLAERTGGTYSTLKVQPAELEDSGVYFCASSQDASDSYNEQFFGPGTRLTVL.